This T cell receptor (beta chain) is drawn from a study of cytomegalovirus exposure and HLA in healthy donors. Looking at the study overall: Earlier sequencing of 150 million to 200 million T cells yielded 90 million to 140 million unique TCR beta sequences. Study-wide points: Around 18,000 TCR beta sequences were associated with HLA alleles at 0.05 false discovery rate in a later analysis. Later analysis placed DRB1 highest and HLA-C lowest in TCR association rates, which differed by HLA locus.

CDR1 and CDR2 from the germline V gene are SGHRS and YFSETQ. This CDR3 has 15 amino acids. Comment on this clone: Its target is unknown.

With 60 Vbeta and 13 Jbeta primers, the PCR was carried out. TCRdb's copy holds only in-frame clones and misses some; the assay was immunoSEQ multiplex PCR. The sample is made up of approximately 110,000 clones, and the top ten hold under 3.5% of it. The source of this sequence is a man aged 25-40 years in good health and CMV-seronegative. This chain connects TRBV5-1 to TRBJ2-5; 13 bases are shared with TRBD2. The better agreement between TRBJ2-7 and the DNA end casts doubt on the J call. What was sequenced was PBMCs. CDR3: CASSLKGLAGDEQYF. DNA of the CDR3: TGCGCCAGCAGCTTAAAAGGACTAGCGGGAGACGAGCAGTACTTC.